The clone carrying this T cell receptor (beta chain) was seen only once. The antigen is not known. Germline is not matched at one junction end, which may reflect a read error. RNA was extracted from bulk tissue without any cell sorting. Distant lung tissue was collected more than 3 cm away from the tumor edge. This sample stems from a study of tumor and adjacent non-tumor tissue in lung cancer. Notes on the study in general: Patients with more diverse tumor TCRs had worse survival. Compared with tumor, normal lung showed significantly lower TCR diversity.

The CDR3 is 13 amino acids. The germline V gene encodes CDR1 SQVTM and CDR2 ANQGSEA. Three rounds of nested PCR, following a modified ARM-PCR protocol, produced the TCRbeta library. TCRdb fed the multiplex PCR reads into MiXCR, producing one record per CDR3 protein. Here the sample spans some 97,000 distinct CDR3 sequences, 55% to 65% being singletons. The chain recombines TRBV29-1 with TRBJ1-1; D may be TRBD1 (5 bases). The receptor was derived from a man aged 30 to 45 with non-small cell lung cancer. The specimen sequenced was distant non-tumor lung tissue. The CDR3 region is CSVEDQGRGEAFF. The DNA of the CDR3 is TGCAGCGTTGAAGACCAGGGTAGAGGTGAAGCCTTCTTT.